The present T cell receptor beta chain was sequenced within a study of cytomegalovirus exposure and HLA in healthy donors. The PCR ran on 60 Vbeta and 13 Jbeta primers. Assay: immunoSEQ multiplex PCR; the TCRdb copy retains only in-frame clones and omits some. The data contain roughly 150,000 clones, 79% of them seen just once; the ten biggest clones take up 6.5% to 8%. This CDR3 has 14 amino acids. V was shortened by 6 bases and J by 4 bases, with 12 bases between the two germline ends. CDR1 is SNHLY, CDR2 FYNNEI, per germline. The chain employs TRBV2 and TRBJ1-4; a weak D match, TRBD1 (6 bases). The sample comprised PBMCs. The sequence derives from a man aged 35 to 55 in good health and CMV-seropositive. CDR3 sequence: CASRPTGVNEKLFF. CDR3 DNA sequence: TGTGCCAGCAGACCGACAGGAGTTAATGAAAAACTGTTTTTT.